The 4 T cell receptor beta chains presented below share a single source sample, sequenced in a study of T cell repertoires in cytomegalovirus infection (dated by TCRdb to between 2018 and 2021). Sequencing used an Illumina HiSeq 1500. TCRdb ran its own pipeline on the public reads, namely fastp trimming at Q25 and MiXCR clone calling, and kept in-frame beta chains. CDR3 protein sequences are deduplicated, and each keeps its most common genes and DNA. The sample records approximately 700,000 distinct CDR3 sequences, under 40% of which are singletons. Jointly, the top ten make up around 2.8% of the sample. The sample comprised PBMCs. These receptors were taken from a human donor in good health (CMV status not recorded). Some clones in this sample may be carry-over from other donors' samples.

The chain links TRBV7-6 to TRBJ2-7; 8 bases are shared with TRBD2. Trimming removed 3 bases from V and 6 bases from J; junction bases left unmatched: 16. The CDR3 contains 17 residues. Germline CDR1 SGHVS, CDR2 FNYEAQ. CDR3 residues: CASSFAEGAGDISEQYF. In nucleotides, the CDR3 is TGTGCCAGCAGCTTTGCGGAGGGAGCGGGAGATATTAGCGAGCAGTACTTC. Supplemented by reference TRBV7-6 and TRBJ2-7, the full variable domain reads GAGVSQSPRYKVTKRGQDVALRCDPISGHVSLYWYRQALGQGPEFLTYFNYEAQQDKSGLPNDRFSAERPEGSISTLTIQRTEQRDSAMYRCASSFAEGAGDISEQYFGPGTRLTVT.

The gene calls are TRBV5-8 and TRBJ2-5; D not certain. The CDR3 runs 13 residues. Between the trimmed V and J ends, which lost 2 bases and 3 bases, there was a span of 8 bases. Germline-derived CDR1 and CDR2 are SGHTS and YDEGEE. The CDR3 DNA follows: TGTGCCAGCAGCTTAACCCCCGAAGAGACCCAGTACTTC. Its translation: CASSLTPEETQYF.

This clonotype was observed a few times. The CDR3 DNA reads as TGTGCCAGCAGCCCCGACAGGGTTGCGGAGACCCAGTACTTC. Encoded protein: CASSPDRVAETQYF. The chain carries TRBV7-6 and TRBJ2-5; 7 bases are a match to TRBD1. The CDR3 is made up of 14 amino acids. CDR1 is SGHVS, CDR2 FNYEAQ, per germline. Trimming removed 5 bases from V and 5 bases from J; junction bases left unmatched: 8.

The rearrangement links TRBV6-2 or TRBV6-3 to TRBJ1-1, with D possibly TRBD1 on 6 matching bases. The CDR3 sequence is 16 residues long. V was pared by 5 bases and J by 8 bases, with 24 bases between. The V gene's germline CDR1 is MNHEY and CDR2 SVGEGT. CDR3 in amino acids: CASSKAQPGGAGEAFF. The DNA for the CDR3 is TGTGCCAGCAGTAAAGCTCAACCCGGGGGCGCTGGGGAAGCTTTCTTT.